This TCR beta chain was found in a study of cytomegalovirus exposure and HLA in healthy donors. Trimming left V 3 bases short and J 8 bases short, with 13 bases between. CDR1 and CDR2 from the germline V gene are SEHNR and FQNEAQ (reference sequence). This CDR3 comprises 13 residues. The PCR made use of 60 Vbeta and 13 Jbeta primers. Here immunoSEQ multiplex PCR was the method, and the copy in TCRdb shows in-frame clones only, minus some. The sample contains 100,000 to 150,000 clones, approximately 80% of which appear only once. Material: PBMCs. The sequence came from a woman aged 40 to 50 in good health and CMV-seropositive. The V and J genes are TRBV7-9 and TRBJ1-1; D gene ambiguous. As DNA, the CDR3 is TGTGCCAGCAGCTTGACTGGAGTTAGGGAAGCTTTCTTT. It yields the protein CASSLTGVREAFF. Together with reference TRBV7-9 and TRBJ1-1, the CDR3 gives the full variable domain: DTGVSQNPRHKITKRGQNVTFRCDPISEHNRLYWYRQTLGQGPEFLTYFQNEAQLEKSRLLSDRFSAERPKGSFSTLEIQRTEQGDSAMYLCASSLTGVREAFFGQGTRLTVV.